One and the same sample provided the 2 T cell receptor beta chains below, sequenced in a study of T cell clonotyping in hematopoietic cell transplantation (dated by TCRdb to the early 2020s). The library was generated by the immunoSEQ multiplex PCR assay. TCRdb provides this immuneACCESS table in a form limited to in-frame rearrangements. Some clones are lacking; in checked studies, under half of them reflect an unresolved V gene, and why the rest are absent is not known. The sample table lists several thousand clones, roughly three quarters of them with a count of one. Roughly a third of the sample comes from the top ten. The time point label corresponds to: recipient sample about 28 days before transplant, after cytoreduction. This material consisted of peripheral blood mononuclear cells, taken before stem cell transplant. These receptors all come from a man in his sixties with acute myeloid leukemia. Some clones in this sample may be carry-over from other donors' samples.

This chain links TRBV10-3 with TRBJ1-2; D possibly corresponds to TRBD1 (5 bases). The CDR3 contains 12 residues. V lost 4 bases and J lost 4, with 7 bases in between. CDR1 is ENHRY and CDR2 is SYGVKD in the germline V gene. The CDR3 region is CAISGDPYGYTF. CDR3 nucleotides: TGTGCCATCAGTGGGGACCCCTATGGCTACACCTTC.

The chain is built from TRBV5-6 and TRBJ2-1; D may be TRBD2 (6 bases). V was pared by 0 bases and J by 8 bases, with 12 bases between. The CDR3 is made up of 14 amino acids. Germline assignment: CDR1 SGHDT and CDR2 YYEEEE. CDR3 sequence reads: CASSLVGLFDEQFF. The CDR3, as DNA: TGTGCCAGCAGCTTGGTAGGACTATTCGATGAGCAGTTCTTC.